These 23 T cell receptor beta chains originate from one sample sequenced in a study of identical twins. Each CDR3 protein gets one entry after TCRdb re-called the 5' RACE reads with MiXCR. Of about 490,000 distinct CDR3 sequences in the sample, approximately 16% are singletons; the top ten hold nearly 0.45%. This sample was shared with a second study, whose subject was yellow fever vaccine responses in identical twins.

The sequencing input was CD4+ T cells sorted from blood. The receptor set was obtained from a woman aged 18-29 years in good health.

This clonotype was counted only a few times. In DNA, the CDR3 is TGCAGTGCTAGAGAATACAGGGCGAAGAATCAGCCCCAGCATTTT. Translation gives CSAREYRAKNQPQHF. This chain connects TRBV20-1 to TRBJ1-5; D is perhaps TRBD1 (6 bases). This CDR3 region has 15 residues. Germline CDR1 and CDR2: DFQATT and SNEGSKA (reference sequence). Trimming stripped 0 bases from V and 4 bases from J, with 13 bases between.

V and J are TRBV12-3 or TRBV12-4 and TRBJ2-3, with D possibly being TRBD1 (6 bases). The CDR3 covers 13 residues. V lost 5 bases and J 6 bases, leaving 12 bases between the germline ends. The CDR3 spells CASSPQTGDTQYF. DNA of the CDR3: TGTGCCAGCAGTCCCCAGACAGGTGATACGCAGTATTTT.

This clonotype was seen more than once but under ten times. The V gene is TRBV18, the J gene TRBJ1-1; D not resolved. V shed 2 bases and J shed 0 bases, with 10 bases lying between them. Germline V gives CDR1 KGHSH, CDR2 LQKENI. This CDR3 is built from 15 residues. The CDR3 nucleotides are TGTGCCAGCTCACCATTTCGGGAAGTGAACACTGAAGCTTTCTTT. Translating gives CASSPFREVNTEAFF. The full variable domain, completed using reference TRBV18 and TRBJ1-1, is NAGVMQNPRHLVRRRGQEARLRCSPMKGHSHVYWYRQLPEEGLKFMVYLQKENIIDESGMPKERFSAEFPKEGPSILRIQQVVRGDSAAYFCASSPFREVNTEAFFGQGTRLTVV.

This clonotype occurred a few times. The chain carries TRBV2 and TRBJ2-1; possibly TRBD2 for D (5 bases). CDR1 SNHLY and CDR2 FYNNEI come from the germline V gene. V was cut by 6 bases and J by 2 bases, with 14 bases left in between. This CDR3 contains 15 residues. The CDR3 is CASSYEFGTYNEQFF. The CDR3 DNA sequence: TGTGCCAGCAGCTACGAGTTCGGGACCTACAATGAGCAGTTCTTC.

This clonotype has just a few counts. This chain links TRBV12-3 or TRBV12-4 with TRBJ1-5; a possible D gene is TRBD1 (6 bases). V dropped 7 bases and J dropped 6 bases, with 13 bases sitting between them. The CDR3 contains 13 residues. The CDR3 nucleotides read TGTGCCAGCACCGGGCAAGGGGGTCAGCCCCAGCATTTT. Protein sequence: CASTGQGGQPQHF.

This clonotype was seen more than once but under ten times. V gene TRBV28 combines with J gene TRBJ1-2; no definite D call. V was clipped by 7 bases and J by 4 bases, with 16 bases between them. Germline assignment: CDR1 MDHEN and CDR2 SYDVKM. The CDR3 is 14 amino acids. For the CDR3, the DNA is TGTGCCAGCACCCCCTATCACGTGAGCTATGGCTACACCTTC. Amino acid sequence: CASTPYHVSYGYTF.

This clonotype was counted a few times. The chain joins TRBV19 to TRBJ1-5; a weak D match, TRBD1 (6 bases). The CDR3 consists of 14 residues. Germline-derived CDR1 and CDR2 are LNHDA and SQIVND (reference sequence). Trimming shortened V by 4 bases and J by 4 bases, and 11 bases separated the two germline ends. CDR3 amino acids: CASSTGVGNQPQHF. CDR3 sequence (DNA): TGTGCCAGTAGTACAGGGGTTGGGAATCAGCCCCAGCATTTT.

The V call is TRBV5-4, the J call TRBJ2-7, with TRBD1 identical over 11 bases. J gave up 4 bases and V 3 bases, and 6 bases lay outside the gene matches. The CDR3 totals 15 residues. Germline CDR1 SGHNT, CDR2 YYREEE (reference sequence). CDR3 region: CASSWGTGGTYEQYF. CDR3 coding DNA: TGTGCCAGCAGCTGGGGGACAGGGGGAACTTACGAGCAGTACTTC. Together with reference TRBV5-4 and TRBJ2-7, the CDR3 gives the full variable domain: ETGVTQSPTHLIKTRGQQVTLRCSSQSGHNTVSWYQQALGQGPQFIFQYYREEENGRGNFPPRFSGLQFPNYSSELNVNALELDDSALYLCASSWGTGGTYEQYFGPGTRLTVT.

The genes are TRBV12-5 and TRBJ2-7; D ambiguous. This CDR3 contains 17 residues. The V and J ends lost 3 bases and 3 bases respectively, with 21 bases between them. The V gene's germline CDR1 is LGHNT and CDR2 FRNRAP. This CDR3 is CASGFIGDSVINYEQYF. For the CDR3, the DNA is TGTGCTAGTGGTTTCATCGGAGACTCGGTGATAAACTACGAGCAGTACTTC.

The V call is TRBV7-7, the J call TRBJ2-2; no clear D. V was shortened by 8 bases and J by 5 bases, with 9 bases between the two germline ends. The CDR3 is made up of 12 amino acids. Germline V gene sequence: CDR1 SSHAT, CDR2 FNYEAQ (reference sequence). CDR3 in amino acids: CASVPWTGELFF. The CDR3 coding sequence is TGTGCCAGCGTCCCCTGGACCGGGGAGCTGTTTTTT.

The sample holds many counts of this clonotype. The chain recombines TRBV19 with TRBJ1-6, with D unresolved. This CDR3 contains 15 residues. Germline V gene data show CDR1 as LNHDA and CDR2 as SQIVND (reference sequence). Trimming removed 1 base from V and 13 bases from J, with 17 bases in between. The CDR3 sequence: CASSIALDRTSPLHF. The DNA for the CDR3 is TGTGCCAGTAGTATAGCCCTGGATAGGACGTCGCCCCTCCACTTT.

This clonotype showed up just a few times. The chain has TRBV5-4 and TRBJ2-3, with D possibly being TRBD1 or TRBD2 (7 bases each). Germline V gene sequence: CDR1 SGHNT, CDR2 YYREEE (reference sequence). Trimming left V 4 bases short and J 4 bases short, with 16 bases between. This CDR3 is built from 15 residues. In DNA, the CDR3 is TGTGCCAGCAGCCAGGGGGGCGGGAGCGCAGATACGCAGTATTTT. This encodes CASSQGGGSADTQYF.

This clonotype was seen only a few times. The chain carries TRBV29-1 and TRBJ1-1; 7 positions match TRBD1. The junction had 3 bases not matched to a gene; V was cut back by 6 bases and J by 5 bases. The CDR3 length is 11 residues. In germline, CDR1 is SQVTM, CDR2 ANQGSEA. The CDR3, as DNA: TGCAGCGTGACAGGGCAGACTGAAGCTTTCTTT. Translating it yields CSVTGQTEAFF.

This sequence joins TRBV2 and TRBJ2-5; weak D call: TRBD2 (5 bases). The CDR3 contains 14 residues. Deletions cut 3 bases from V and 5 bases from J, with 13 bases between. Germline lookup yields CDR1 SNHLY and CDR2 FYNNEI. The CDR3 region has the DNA TGTGCCAGCAGTGACGTGTCGGGGTTCGAGACCCAGTACTTC. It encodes CASSDVSGFETQYF.

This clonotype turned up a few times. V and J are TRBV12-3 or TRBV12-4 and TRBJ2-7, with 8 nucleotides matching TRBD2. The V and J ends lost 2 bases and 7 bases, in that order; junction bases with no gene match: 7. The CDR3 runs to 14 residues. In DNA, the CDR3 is TGTGCCAGCAGTTTAATGGGACTAGACAGGGAGCAGTACTTC. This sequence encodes CASSLMGLDREQYF.

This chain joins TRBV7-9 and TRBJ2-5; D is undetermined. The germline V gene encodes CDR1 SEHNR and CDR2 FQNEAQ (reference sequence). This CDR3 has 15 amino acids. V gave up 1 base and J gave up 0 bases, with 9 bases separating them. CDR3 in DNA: TGTGCCAGCAGCTTAGTATGGAAGGACCAAGAGACCCAGTACTTC. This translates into CASSLVWKDQETQYF.

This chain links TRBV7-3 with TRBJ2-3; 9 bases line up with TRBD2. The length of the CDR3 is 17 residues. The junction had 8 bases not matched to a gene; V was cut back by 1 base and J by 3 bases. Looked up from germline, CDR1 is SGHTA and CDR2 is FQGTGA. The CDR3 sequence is CASSLSGRDARTDTQYF. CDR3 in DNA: TGTGCCAGCAGCTTAAGCGGGAGGGACGCTAGAACAGATACGCAGTATTTT.

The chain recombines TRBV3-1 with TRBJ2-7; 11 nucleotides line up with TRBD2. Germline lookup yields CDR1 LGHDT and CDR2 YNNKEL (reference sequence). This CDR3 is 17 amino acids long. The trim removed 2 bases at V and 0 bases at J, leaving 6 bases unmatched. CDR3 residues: CASSQMGTSGYSYEQYF. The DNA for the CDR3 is TGTGCCAGCAGCCAAATGGGGACTAGCGGATACTCCTACGAGCAGTACTTC.

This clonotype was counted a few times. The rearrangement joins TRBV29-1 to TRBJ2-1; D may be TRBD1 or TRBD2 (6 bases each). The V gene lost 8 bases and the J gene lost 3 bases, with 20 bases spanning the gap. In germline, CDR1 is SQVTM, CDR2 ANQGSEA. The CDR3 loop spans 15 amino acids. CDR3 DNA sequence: TGCAGCTTTAGGATTTTGGGGGGCTACTACAATGAGCAGTTCTTC. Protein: CSFRILGGYYNEQFF.

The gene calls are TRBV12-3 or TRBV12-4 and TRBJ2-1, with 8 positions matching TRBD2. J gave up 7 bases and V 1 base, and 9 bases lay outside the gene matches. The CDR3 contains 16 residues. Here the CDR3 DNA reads TGTGCCAGCAGTTTAGTGGTCGAGCGGGAGAAAAATGAGCAGTTCTTC. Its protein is CASSLVVEREKNEQFF.

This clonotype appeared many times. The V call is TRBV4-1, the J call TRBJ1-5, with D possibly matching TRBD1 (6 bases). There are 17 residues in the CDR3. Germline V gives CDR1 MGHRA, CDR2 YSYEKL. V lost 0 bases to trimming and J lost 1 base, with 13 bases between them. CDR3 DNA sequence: TGCGCCAGCAGCCAAGAAGGAACAGGGTCGAGCAATCAGCCCCAGCATTTT. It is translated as CASSQEGTGSSNQPQHF.

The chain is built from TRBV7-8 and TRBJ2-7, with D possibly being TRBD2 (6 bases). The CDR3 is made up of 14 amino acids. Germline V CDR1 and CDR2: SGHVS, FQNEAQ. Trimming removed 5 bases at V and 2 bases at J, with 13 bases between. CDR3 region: CASSPRAGPYEQYV. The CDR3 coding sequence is TGTGCCAGCAGCCCACGAGCGGGTCCCTACGAGCAGTACGTC.

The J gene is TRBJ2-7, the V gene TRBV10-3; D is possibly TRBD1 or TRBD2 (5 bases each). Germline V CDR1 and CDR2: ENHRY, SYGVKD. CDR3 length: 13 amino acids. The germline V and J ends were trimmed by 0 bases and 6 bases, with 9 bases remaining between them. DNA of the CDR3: TGTGCCATCAGTGAGTCGCCAGGGAGCGAGCAGTACGTC. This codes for CAISESPGSEQYV.